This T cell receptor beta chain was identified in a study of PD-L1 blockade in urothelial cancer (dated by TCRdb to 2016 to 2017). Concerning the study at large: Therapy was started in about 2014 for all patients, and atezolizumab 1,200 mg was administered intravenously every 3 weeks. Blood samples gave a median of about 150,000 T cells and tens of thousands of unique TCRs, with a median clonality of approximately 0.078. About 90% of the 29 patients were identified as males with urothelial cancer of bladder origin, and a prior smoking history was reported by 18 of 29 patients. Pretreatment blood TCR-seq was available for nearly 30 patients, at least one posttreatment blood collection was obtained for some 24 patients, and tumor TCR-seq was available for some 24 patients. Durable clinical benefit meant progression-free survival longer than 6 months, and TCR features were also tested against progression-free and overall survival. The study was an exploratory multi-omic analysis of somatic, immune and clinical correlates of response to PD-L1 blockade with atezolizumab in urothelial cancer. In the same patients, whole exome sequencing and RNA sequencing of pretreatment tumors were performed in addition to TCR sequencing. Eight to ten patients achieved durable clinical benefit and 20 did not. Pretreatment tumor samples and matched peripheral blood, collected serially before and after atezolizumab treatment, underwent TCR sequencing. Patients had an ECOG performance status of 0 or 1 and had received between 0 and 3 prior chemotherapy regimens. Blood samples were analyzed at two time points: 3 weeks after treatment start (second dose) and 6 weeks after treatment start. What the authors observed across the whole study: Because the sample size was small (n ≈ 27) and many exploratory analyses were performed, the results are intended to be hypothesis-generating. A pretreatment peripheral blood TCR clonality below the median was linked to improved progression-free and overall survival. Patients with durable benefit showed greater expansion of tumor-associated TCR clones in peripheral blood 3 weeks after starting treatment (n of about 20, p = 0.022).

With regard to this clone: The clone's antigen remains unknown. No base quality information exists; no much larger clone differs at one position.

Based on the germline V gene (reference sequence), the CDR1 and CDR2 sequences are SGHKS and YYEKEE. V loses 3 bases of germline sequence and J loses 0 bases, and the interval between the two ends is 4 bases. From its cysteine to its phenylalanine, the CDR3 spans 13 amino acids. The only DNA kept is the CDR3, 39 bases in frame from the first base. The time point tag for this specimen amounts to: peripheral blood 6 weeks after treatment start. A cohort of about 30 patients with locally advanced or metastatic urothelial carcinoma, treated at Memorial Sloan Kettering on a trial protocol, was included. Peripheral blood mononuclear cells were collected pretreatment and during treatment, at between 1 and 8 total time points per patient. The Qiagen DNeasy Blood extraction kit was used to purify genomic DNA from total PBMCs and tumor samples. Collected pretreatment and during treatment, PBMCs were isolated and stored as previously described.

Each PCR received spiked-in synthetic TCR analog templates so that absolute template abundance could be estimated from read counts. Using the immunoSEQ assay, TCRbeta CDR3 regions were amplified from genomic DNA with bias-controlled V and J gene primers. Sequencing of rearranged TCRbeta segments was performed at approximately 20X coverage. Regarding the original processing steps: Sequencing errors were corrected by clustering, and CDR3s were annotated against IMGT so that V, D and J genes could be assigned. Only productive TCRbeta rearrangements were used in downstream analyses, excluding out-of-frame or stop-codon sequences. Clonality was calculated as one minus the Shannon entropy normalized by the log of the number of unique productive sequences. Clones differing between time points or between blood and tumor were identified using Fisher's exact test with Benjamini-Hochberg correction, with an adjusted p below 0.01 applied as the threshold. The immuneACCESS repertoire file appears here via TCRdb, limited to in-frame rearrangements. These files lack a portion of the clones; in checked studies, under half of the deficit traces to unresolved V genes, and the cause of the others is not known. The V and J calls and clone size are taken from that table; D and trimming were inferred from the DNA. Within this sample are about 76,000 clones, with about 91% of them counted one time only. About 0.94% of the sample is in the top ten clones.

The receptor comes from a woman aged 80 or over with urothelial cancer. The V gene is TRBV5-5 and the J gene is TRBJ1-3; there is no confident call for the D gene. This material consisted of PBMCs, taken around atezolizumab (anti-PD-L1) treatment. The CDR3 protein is CASSSYSGNTIYF. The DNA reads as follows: TGTGCCAGCAGCTCGTACTCTGGAAACACCATATATTTT.